Below are 13 T cell receptor beta chains sequenced from a single sample in a study of cytomegalovirus exposure and HLA in healthy donors. The PCR made use of 60 Vbeta and 13 Jbeta primers. Profiled with immunoSEQ multiplex PCR; TCRdb holds only in-frame clones, not every one. Here the sample spans over 150,000 clones, about 76% being singletons. Material for sequencing was PBMCs. These receptors were obtained from a woman aged 40 to 49 in good health and CMV-seropositive.

V gene TRBV6-6 combines with J gene TRBJ2-6, with TRBD1 matching 8 bases. In germline, CDR1 is MNHNY, CDR2 SVGAGI (reference sequence). The CDR3 has 15 residues. J lost 4 bases, V lost 7 bases, and 6 bases had no gene match. The CDR3 loop reads CASKGQGTGANVLTF. The CDR3 coding sequence is TGTGCCAGCAAAGGACAGGGTACCGGGGCCAACGTCCTGACTTTC.

This clone came up once. The J gene is TRBJ2-4, the V gene TRBV29-1, with D possibly TRBD1 on 6 matching bases. Germline V gene lookup returns CDR1 SQVTM and CDR2 ANQGSEA. V shed 7 bases and J shed 1 base, with 11 bases lying between them. This CDR3 comprises 13 residues. CDR3 coding DNA: TGCAGCGCCTTACAGGGTGCCAAAAACATTCAGTACTTC. As protein: CSALQGAKNIQYF.

This clone has a handful of counts. This chain connects TRBV7-2 to TRBJ1-1, with TRBD1 as a possible D gene (6 bases). This CDR3 spans 14 amino acids. Germline CDR1 and CDR2: SGHTA and FQGNSA. V dropped 5 bases and J dropped 3 bases, with 13 bases sitting between them. The CDR3 DNA follows: TGTGCCAGCAGCATAAGAGGGGGGGACACTGAAGCTTTCTTT. Protein: CASSIRGGDTEAFF.

J is TRBJ2-3 and V is TRBV7-8, with TRBD2 matching 10 bases. After removal of 5 bases from V and 9 bases from J, the junction contained 8 bases not matched to a gene. The germline gives CDR1 SGHVS, CDR2 FQNEAQ. CDR3 length: 14 amino acids. The DNA for the CDR3 is TGTGCCAGCAGCCCACTAGCGGGGACCAGCACGCAGTATTTT. Its translation: CASSPLAGTSTQYF.

The chain has TRBV19 and TRBJ1-1; perhaps TRBD1 as D (5 bases). The CDR3 totals 11 residues. Germline V CDR1 and CDR2: LNHDA, SQIVND (reference sequence). V shed 5 bases and J shed 8 bases, with 9 bases lying between them. Here the CDR3 reads CASSRNREAFF. DNA of the CDR3: TGTGCCAGTAGTCGAAACAGGGAAGCTTTCTTT.

V is TRBV28 and J is TRBJ1-1, with 7 nucleotides matching TRBD1. The CDR3 has 13 amino acids. From germline, CDR1 is MDHEN and CDR2 SYDVKM. With 8 bases clipped from V and 1 base from J, the junction kept 4 bases outside the gene matches. This CDR3 reads CASAYRGNTEAFF. As DNA, the CDR3 is TGTGCCAGCGCGTACAGGGGGAACACTGAAGCTTTCTTT.

The V call is TRBV6-7, the J call TRBJ1-2; 9 positions match TRBD1. TRBV6-7 is an ORF, and what it does is uncertain. This CDR3 region has 15 residues. J was trimmed by 3 bases and V by 4 bases; bases with no gene match: 6. In nucleotides, the CDR3 is TGTGCCAGCAGTTGCGGGACAGGGTCTGACTATGGCTACACCTTC. It encodes CASSCGTGSDYGYTF.

CDR3 loop: CASIPGLASVRPSYNEQFF. The CDR3 DNA follows: TGTGCCAGTATCCCGGGACTAGCGTCCGTCCGACCCTCCTACAATGAGCAGTTCTTC. The genes are TRBV19 and TRBJ2-1; 10 positions match TRBD2. Germline-derived CDR1 and CDR2 are LNHDA and SQIVND (reference sequence). The CDR3 runs 19 residues. Losses at the gene ends were 7 bases for V and 0 bases for J; bases not matched to a gene: 15.

This chain joins TRBV19 and TRBJ2-7; 7 nucleotides line up with TRBD2. Trimming removed 9 bases from V and 2 bases from J; junction bases left unmatched: 7. In germline, CDR1 is LNHDA, CDR2 SQIVND (reference sequence). The length of the CDR3 is 13 residues. DNA for the CDR3: TGTGCCAGCAGGGAGGGAAGCACCTACGAGCAGTACTTC. Protein: CASREGSTYEQYF.

This rearrangement joins TRBV7-9 to TRBJ2-7, with 11 bases identical to TRBD1. CDR1 is SEHNR, CDR2 FQNEAQ, per germline (reference sequence). V lost 4 bases to trimming and J lost 1 base; unmatched junction nucleotides: 6. The CDR3 runs 16 residues. The CDR3 here is CASSSGQGGSSYEQYF. CDR3 nucleotide sequence: TGTGCCAGCAGCTCGGGACAGGGGGGCTCTTCCTACGAGCAGTACTTC.

The chain links TRBV9 to TRBJ2-1; D is possibly TRBD1 (5 bases). This CDR3 has 15 residues. From germline, CDR1 is SGDLS and CDR2 YYNGEE. The V end was cut by 0 bases, the J end by 1 base, with 8 bases between. The CDR3 sequence: CASSVEQGSYNEQFF. As DNA, the CDR3 is TGTGCCAGCAGCGTAGAGCAGGGTTCCTACAATGAGCAGTTCTTC.

The chain carries TRBV27 and TRBJ2-7; 8 bases agree with TRBD1. The V gene's germline CDR1 is MNHEY and CDR2 SMNVEV (reference sequence). J lost 0 bases, V lost 2 bases, and 3 bases had no gene match. This CDR3 region has 15 residues. The CDR3 loop is CASSLRGQVSYEQYF. The DNA for the CDR3 is TGTGCCAGCAGTTTAAGGGGACAGGTCTCCTACGAGCAGTACTTC.

The chain combines TRBV7-2 with TRBJ2-7, with D hard to call. The CDR3 has 13 amino acids. Germline CDR1 is SGHTA and CDR2 is FQGNSA. V lost 6 bases, J lost 0 bases, and 9 bases lay in between. CDR3 region: CASRQASSYEQYF. CDR3 DNA: TGTGCCAGCAGGCAGGCAAGCTCCTACGAGCAGTACTTC.